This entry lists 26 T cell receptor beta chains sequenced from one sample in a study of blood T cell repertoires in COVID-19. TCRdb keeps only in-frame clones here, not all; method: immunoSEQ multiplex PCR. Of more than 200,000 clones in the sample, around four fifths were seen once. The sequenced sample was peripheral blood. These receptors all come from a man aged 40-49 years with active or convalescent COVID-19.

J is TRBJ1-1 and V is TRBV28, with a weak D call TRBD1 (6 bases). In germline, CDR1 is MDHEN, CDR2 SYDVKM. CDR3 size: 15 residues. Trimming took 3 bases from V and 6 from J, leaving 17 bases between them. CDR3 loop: CASSLGASGSSEAFF. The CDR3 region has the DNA TGTGCCAGCAGTTTGGGGGCCTCAGGGTCCTCTGAAGCTTTCTTT.

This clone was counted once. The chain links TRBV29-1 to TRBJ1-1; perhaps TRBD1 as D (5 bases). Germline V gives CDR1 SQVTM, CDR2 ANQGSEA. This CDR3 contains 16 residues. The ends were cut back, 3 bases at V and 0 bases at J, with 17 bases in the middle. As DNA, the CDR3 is TGCAGCGTTGACCCCGGGGGAATGACCTTGAACACTGAAGCTTTCTTT. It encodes CSVDPGGMTLNTEAFF.

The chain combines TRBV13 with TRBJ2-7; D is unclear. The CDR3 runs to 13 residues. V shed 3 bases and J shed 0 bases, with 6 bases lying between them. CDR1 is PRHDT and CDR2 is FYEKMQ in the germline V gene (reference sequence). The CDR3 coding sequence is TGTGCCAGCAGCTTGGGCAGCTCCTACGAGCAGTACTTC. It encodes CASSLGSSYEQYF.

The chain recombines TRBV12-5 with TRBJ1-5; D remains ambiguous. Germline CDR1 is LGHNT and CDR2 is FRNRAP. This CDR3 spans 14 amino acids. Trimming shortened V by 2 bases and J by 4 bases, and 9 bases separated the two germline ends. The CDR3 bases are TGTGCTAGTGGTTTGATTGCGGGGAATCAGCCCCAGCATTTT. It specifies CASGLIAGNQPQHF.

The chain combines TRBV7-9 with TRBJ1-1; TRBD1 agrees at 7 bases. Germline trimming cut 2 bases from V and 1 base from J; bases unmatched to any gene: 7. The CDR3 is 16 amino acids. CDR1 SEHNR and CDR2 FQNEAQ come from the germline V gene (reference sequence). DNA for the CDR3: TGTGCCAGCAGCTTAAACCCAGACAGGGCGAACACTGAAGCTTTCTTT. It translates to CASSLNPDRANTEAFF.

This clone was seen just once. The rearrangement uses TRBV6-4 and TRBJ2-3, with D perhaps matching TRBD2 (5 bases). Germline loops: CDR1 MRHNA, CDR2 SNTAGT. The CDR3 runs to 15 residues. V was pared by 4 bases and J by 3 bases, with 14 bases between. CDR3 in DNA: TGTGCCAGCAGTGTGCGCCCTACGGGGACAGATACGCAGTATTTT. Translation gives CASSVRPTGTDTQYF.

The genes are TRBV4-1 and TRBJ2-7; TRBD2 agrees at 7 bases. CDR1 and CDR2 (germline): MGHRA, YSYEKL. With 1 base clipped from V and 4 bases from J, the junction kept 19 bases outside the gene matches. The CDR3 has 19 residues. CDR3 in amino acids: CASSQGGGMWGGSPYEQYF. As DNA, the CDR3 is TGCGCCAGCAGCCAAGGAGGAGGGATGTGGGGCGGGAGCCCTTACGAGCAGTACTTC.

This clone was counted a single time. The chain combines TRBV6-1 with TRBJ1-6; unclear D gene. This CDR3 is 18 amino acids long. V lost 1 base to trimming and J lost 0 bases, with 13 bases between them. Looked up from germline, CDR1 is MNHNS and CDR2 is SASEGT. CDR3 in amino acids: CASSEGEGRLSYNSPLHF. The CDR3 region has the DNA TGTGCCAGCAGTGAAGGAGAGGGTCGGCTCTCCTATAATTCACCCCTCCACTTT.

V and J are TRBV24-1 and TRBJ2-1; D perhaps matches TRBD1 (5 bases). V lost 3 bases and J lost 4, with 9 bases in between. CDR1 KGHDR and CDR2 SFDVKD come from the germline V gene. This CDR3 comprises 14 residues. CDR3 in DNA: TGTGCCACCAGTGATCGTGCAGGGTACAATGAGCAGTTCTTC. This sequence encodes CATSDRAGYNEQFF.

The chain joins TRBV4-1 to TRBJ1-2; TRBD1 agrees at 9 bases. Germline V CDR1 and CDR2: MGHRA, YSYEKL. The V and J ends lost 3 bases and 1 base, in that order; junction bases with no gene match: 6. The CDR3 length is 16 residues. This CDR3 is CASSHPTGGHNYGYTF. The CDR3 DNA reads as TGCGCCAGCAGCCACCCCACAGGGGGCCATAACTATGGCTACACCTTC.

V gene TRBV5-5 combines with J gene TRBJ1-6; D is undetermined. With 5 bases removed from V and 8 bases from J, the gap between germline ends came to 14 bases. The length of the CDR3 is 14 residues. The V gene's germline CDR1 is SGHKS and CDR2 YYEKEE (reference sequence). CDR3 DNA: TGTGCCAGCAGTAGCAGTAGTCACGATTCACCCCTCCACTTT. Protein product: CASSSSSHDSPLHF. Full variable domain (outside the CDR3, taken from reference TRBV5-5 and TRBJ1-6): DAGVTQSPTHLIKTRGQQVTLRCSPISGHKSVSWYQQVLGQGPQFIFQYYEKEERGRGNFPDRFSARQFPNYSSELNVNALLLGDSALYLCASSSSSHDSPLHFGNGTRLTVT.

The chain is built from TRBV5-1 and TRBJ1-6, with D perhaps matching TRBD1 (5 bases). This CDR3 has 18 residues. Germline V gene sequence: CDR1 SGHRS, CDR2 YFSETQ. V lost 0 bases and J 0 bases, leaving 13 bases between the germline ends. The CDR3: CASSLEGTISSYNSPLHF. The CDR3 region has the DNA TGCGCCAGCAGCTTGGAGGGGACTATTAGCTCCTATAATTCACCCCTCCACTTT. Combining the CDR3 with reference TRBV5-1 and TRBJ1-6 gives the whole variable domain KAGVTQTPRYLIKTRGQQVTLSCSPISGHRSVSWYQQTPGQGLQFLFEYFSETQRNKGNFPGRFSGRQFSNSRSEMNVSTLELGDSALYLCASSLEGTISSYNSPLHFGNGTRLTVT.

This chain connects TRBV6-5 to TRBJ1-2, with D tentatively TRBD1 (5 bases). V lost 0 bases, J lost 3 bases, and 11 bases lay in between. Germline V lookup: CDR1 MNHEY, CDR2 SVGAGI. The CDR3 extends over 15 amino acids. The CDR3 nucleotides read TGTGCCAGCAGTTACTCGTCGTGGGGCTACTATGGCTACACCTTC. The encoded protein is CASSYSSWGYYGYTF.

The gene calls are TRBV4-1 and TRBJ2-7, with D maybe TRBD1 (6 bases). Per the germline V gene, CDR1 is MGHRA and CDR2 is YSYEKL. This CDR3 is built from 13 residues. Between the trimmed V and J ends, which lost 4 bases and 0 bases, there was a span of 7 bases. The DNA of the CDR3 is TGCGCCAGCAGCCGGGACAACTCCTACGAGCAGTACTTC. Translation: CASSRDNSYEQYF.

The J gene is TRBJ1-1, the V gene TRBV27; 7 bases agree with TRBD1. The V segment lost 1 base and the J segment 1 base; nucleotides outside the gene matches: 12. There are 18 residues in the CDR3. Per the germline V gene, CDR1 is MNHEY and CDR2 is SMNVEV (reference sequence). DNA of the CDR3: TGTGCCAGCAGTTTATACCTTCCGAGGACAGGTTGGAACACTGAAGCTTTCTTT. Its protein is CASSLYLPRTGWNTEAFF.

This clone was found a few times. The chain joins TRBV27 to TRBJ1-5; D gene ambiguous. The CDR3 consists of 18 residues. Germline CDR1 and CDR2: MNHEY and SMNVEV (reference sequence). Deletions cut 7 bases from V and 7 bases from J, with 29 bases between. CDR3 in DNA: TGTGCCAGCAAGCATCCCACTAGACACTGTCTAGCGAGGCAGCCCCAGCATTTT. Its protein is CASKHPTRHCLARQPQHF.

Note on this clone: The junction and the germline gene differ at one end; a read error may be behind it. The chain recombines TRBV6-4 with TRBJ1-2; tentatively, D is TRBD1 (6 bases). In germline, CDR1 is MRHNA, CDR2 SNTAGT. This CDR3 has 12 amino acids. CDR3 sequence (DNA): TGTGCCAGCAGAGACTCAGGGGTTGGCTACACCTTC. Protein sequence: CASRDSGVGYTF.

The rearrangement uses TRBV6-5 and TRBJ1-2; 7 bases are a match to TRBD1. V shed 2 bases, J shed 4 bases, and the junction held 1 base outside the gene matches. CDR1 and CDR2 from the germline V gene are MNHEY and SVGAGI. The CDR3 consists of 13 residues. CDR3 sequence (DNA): TGTGCCAGCAGTTACGACAGGGCCTATGGCTACACCTTC. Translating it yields CASSYDRAYGYTF.

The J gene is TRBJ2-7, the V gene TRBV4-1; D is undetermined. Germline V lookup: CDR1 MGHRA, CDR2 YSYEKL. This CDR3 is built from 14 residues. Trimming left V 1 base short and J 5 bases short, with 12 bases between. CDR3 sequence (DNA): TGCGCCAGCAGCCAAGTAAAGATGGCGGACGAGCAGTACTTC. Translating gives CASSQVKMADEQYF.

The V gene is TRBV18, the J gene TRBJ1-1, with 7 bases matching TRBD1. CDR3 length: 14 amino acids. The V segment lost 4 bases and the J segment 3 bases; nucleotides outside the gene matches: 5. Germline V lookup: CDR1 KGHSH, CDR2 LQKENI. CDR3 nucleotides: TGTGCCAGCTCACGGGACAGCATTTACACTGAAGCTTTCTTT. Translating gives CASSRDSIYTEAFF.

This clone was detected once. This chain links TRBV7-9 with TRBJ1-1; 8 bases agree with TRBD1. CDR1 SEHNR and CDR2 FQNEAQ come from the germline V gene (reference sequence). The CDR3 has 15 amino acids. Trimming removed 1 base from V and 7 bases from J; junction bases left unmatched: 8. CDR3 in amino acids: CASSLDQGARIEAFF. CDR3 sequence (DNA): TGTGCCAGCAGCTTAGATCAGGGGGCGCGGATTGAAGCTTTCTTT.

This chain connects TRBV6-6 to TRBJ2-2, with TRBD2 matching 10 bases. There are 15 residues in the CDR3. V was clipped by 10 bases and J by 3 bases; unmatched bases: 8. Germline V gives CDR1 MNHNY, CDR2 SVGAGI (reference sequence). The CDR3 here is CAIGSGRRDTGELFF. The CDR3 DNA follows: TGTGCCATTGGTAGCGGGAGGCGGGACACCGGGGAGCTGTTTTTT.

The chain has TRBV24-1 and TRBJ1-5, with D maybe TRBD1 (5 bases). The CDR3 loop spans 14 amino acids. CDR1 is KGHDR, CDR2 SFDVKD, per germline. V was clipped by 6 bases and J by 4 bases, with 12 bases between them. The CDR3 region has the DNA TGTGCCACCAGTCTCCAGGGTCTAAATCAGCCCCAGCATTTT. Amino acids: CATSLQGLNQPQHF.

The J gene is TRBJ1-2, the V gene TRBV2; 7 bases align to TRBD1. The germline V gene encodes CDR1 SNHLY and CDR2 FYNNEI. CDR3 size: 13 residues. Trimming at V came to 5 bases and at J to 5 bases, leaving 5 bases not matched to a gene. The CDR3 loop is CASSSGTAYGYTF. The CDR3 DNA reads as TGTGCCAGCAGTTCCGGGACAGCTTATGGCTACACCTTC.

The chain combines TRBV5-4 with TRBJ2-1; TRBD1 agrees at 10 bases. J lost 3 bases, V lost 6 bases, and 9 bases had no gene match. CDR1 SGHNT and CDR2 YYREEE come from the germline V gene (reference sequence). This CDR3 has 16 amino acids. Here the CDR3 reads CASTLDRDRGYNEQFF. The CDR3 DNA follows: TGTGCCAGCACCCTGGACCGGGACAGGGGCTACAATGAGCAGTTCTTC.

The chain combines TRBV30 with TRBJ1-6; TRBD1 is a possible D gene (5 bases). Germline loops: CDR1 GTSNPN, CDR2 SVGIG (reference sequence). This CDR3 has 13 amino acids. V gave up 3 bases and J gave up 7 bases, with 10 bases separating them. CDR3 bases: TGTGCCTGGAGCCTAGGGGTAAATTCACCCCTCCACTTT. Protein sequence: CAWSLGVNSPLHF.